This entry describes one T cell receptor beta chain. This entry belongs to a study of cytomegalovirus exposure and HLA in healthy donors. PCR involved 60 Vbeta and 13 Jbeta primers. Here immunoSEQ multiplex PCR was the method, and the copy in TCRdb shows in-frame clones only, minus some. The sample has 100,000 to 150,000 clones; approximately 80% are singletons. The sequence was collected from a woman aged 40-49 years in good health and CMV-seronegative. The sequenced material came from PBMCs.

The CDR3 spells CASSSPGTGAMTQHF. Written as DNA, the CDR3 is TGTGCCAGCAGTTCCCCCGGGACAGGGGCTATGACCCAGCATTTT. The chain carries TRBV6-5 and TRBJ1-5; 10 bases are a match to TRBD1. Trimming removed 4 bases from V and 11 bases from J; junction bases left unmatched: 11. The V gene's germline CDR1 is MNHEY and CDR2 SVGAGI. The CDR3 contains 15 residues.